This TCR beta chain was sequenced during a study of relationships among human T cell subsets. Study-level points and caveats: Clones with over 100 reads held over 55% of CD8+ cytotoxic sequences.

From mRNA, alpha and beta CDR3 regions were amplified using semiquantitative ARM-PCR. Exponential amplification used communal superprimers after tagged nested gene-specific primers in ARM-PCR. TCRdb re-called the multiplex PCR reads with MiXCR, one entry per CDR3 protein. The sample includes about 2,800 distinct CDR3 sequences, roughly four fifths of them seen just once. The CDR3 has 13 residues. Germline V gene sequence: CDR1 MNHEY, CDR2 SMNVEV (reference sequence). Trimming cost V 2 bases and J 9 bases; bases outside gene matches: 4. As concerns this clonotype: What it binds is unknown.

The chain couples TRBV27 to TRBJ2-1; 7 positions match TRBD2. The sample taken for sequencing was total T cells sorted from blood. This TCR came from a man aged 40-55 years in good health. The CDR3 nucleotides are TGTGCCAGCAGTTTACCCCAGCGGGGTGAGCAGTTCTTC. Protein sequence: CASSLPQRGEQFF.